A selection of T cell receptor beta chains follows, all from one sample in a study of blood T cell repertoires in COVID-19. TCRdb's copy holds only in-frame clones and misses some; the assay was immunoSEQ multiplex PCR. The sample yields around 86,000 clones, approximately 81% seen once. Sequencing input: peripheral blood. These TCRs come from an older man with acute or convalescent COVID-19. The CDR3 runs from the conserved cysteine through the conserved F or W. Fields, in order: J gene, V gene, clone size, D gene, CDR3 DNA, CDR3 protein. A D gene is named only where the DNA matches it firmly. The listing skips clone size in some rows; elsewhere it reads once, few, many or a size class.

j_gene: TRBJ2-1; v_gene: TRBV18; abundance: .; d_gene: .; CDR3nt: TGTGCCAGCTCAGGGGGCGGGGAGGGGAGTGGTGTCGCCTACAATGAGCAGTTCTTC; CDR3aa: CASSGGGEGSGVAYNEQFF
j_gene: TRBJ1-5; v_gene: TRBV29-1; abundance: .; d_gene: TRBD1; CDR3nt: TGCAGCGTTCAAACCGGGACAGGGAGCAATCAGCCCCAGCATTTT; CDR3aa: CSVQTGTGSNQPQHF
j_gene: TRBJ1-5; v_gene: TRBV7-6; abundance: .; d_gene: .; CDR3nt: TGTGCCAGCGGGAGGGACCGGTATCAGCCCCAGCATTTT; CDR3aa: CASGRDRYQPQHF
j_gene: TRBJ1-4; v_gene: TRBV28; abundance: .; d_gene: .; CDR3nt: TGTGCCAGCAGTCCGTCCGGGACTAATAATGAAAAACTGTTTTTT; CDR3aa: CASSPSGTNNEKLFF
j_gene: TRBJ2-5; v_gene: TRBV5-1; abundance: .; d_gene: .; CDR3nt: TGCGCCAGCAGCTTGCCCGAAGAGACCCAGTACTTC; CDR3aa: CASSLPEETQYF
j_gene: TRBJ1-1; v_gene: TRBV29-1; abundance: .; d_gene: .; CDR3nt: TGCAGCGTGAAGGGCCAGGGAATGACTGAAGCTTTCTTT; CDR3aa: CSVKGQGMTEAFF
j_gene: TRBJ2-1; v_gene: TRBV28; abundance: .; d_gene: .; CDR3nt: TGTGCCAGCAACCGGTTGGTCTCCTACAATGAGCAGTTCTTC; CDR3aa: CASNRLVSYNEQFF
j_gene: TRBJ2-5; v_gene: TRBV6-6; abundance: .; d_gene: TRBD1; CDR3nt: TGTGCCAGCAGTTACACGGGACAGGGATGGGAGACCCAGTACTTC; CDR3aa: CASSYTGQGWETQYF
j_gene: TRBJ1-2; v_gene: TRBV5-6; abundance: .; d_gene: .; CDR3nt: TGTGCCAGCAGCCCGGGGATCTATGGCTACACCTTC; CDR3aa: CASSPGIYGYTF
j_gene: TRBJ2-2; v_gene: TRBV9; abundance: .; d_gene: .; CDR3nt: TGTGCCAGCAGCGTAGATCAGGGATGGACCGGGGAGCTGTTTTTT; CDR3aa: CASSVDQGWTGELFF
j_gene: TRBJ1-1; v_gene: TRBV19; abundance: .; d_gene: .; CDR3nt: TGTGCCAGTAGTGACGGGGTGAACACTGAAGCTTTCTTT; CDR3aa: CASSDGVNTEAFF
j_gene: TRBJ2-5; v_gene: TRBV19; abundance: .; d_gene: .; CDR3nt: TGTGCCAGTAGTGCGGGACAGCCGAATTTACAAGAGACCCAGTACTTC; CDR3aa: CASSAGQPNLQETQYF
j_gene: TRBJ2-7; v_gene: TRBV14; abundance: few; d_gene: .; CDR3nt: TGTGCCAGCAGCCAAGATCACGGGGTAAACTACGAGCAGTACTTC; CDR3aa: CASSQDHGVNYEQYF
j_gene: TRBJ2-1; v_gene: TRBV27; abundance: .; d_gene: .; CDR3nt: TGTGCCAGCAGAAGAGCGGGTAGCTCCTACAATGAGCAGTTCTTC; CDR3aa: CASRRAGSSYNEQFF
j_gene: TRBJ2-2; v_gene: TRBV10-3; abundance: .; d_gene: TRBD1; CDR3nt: TGTGCCATCAGTGGGACCGGGACAGGGGCGAACACCGGGGAGCTGTTTTTT; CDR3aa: CAISGTGTGANTGELFF
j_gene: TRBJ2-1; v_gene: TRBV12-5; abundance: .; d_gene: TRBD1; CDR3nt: TGTGCTAGTGGTTTGGGACAGGGGGGCAATGAGCAGTTCTTC; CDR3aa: CASGLGQGGNEQFF
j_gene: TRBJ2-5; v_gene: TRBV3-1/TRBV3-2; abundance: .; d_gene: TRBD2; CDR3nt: TGTGCCAGCAGCCATAGACTAGCGGCTACCCAAGAGACCCAGTACTTC; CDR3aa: CASSHRLAATQETQYF
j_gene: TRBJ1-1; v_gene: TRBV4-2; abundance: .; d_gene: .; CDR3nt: TGTGCCAGCAGCCAAGACCAGTGGACTGAAGCTTTCTTT; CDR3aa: CASSQDQWTEAFF
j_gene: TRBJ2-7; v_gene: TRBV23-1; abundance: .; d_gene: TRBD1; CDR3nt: TGCGCCAGCAGTCTGGGACAGGGGGCGAAGCAGTACTTC; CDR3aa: CASSLGQGAKQYF
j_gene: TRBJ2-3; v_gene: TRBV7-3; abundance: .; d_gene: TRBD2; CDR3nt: TGTGCCAGCAGCTTAACGCATAGCGGGAGTGATACGCAGTATTTT; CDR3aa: CASSLTHSGSDTQYF
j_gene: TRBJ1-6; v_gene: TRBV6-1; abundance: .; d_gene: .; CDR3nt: TGTGCCAGCAGTGAAGATCAGGTTTTCCACTTT; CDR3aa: CASSEDQVFHF
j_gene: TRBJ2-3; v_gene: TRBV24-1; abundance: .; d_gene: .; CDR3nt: TGTGCCACCAGTGATAGCTACAGGGATCTCGCAGATACGCAGTATTTT; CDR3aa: CATSDSYRDLADTQYF